The source of this T cell receptor beta chain is a study of cytomegalovirus exposure and HLA in healthy donors. Across the study: Of some 400 genotyped donors, about 80% clustered with self-reported Caucasian donors. General study points: Only CMV serostatus was available as immune exposure information. Overall, under 200 TCR beta chains were annotated as cytomegalovirus-associated.

The table lists this clone with a count of one. Its antigen is as yet unknown. Germline V lookup: CDR1 SGHNT, CDR2 YYREEE (reference sequence). The CDR3 has 15 amino acids. V was trimmed by 3 bases and J by 0 bases, leaving 9 bases between them. Use of 60 Vbeta and 13 Jbeta primers characterized the PCR. The table came from immunoSEQ multiplex PCR; TCRdb's copy has only in-frame clones and leaves some out. Among approximately 150,000 clones listed, roughly three quarters were seen once. The receptor's source is a male donor in good health and CMV-seronegative. The sequenced sample consisted of PBMCs. The chain employs TRBV5-4 and TRBJ2-2; D may be TRBD1 (5 bases). The CDR3 bases are TGTGCCAGCAGCTCGACAGTCCCGAACACCGGGGAGCTGTTTTTT. It encodes CASSSTVPNTGELFF.